Detailed here is one T cell receptor beta chain. The antigen is unknown. The CDR3 loop spans 16 amino acids. Germline V gene data show CDR1 as SGHTS and CDR2 as YDEGEE. Germline trimming cut 1 base from V and 5 bases from J; bases unmatched to any gene: 6. The data stem from a study of T cell responses to AZD1222 COVID-19 vaccine. This table comes from immunoSEQ multiplex PCR, and its TCRdb copy is limited to in-frame clones, with some not included. The repertoire holds some 200,000 clones, with 91% as singletons. Broader study findings: The study found Spike-specific TCR breadth and depth rose after two AZD1222 doses. The span of vaccine-associated CD4 TCRs extended across spike, with dominance at 160-218 and 743-854.

This TCR was sampled from an adult who received the AZD1222 COVID-19 vaccine. Here the sequenced sample was peripheral blood, taken 28 days after the second AZD1222 dose. The V gene is TRBV5-8, the J gene TRBJ2-2, with 9 nucleotides matching TRBD1. Here the CDR3 reads CASSLLRDRATGELFF. As DNA, the CDR3 is TGTGCCAGCAGCTTGTTGCGGGACAGGGCGACCGGGGAGCTGTTTTTT.